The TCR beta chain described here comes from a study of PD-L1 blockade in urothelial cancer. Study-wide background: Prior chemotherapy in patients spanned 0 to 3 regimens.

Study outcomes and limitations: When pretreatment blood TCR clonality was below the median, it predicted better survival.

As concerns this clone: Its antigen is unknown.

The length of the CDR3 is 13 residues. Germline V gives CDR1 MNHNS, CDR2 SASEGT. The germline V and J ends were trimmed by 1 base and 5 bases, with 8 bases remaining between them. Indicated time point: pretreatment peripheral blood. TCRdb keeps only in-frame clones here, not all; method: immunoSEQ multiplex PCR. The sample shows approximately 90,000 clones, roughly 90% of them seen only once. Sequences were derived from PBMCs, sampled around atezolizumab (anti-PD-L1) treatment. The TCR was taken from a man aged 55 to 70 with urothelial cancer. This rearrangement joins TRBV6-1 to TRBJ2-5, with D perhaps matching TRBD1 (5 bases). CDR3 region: CASSEGPGETQYF. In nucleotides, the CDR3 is TGTGCCAGCAGTGAAGGTCCAGGGGAGACCCAGTACTTC.